This is a list of T cell receptor beta chains from one sample in a study of regulatory T cells in long-lasting Graves disease. TCRdb fed the multiplex PCR reads into MiXCR, producing one record per CDR3 protein. The table includes roughly 520,000 distinct CDR3 sequences, around 12% detected once. This sample also appeared in a second study, on T cells in Graves' hyperthyroidism and ophthalmopathy.

Sequenced material: peripheral blood mononuclear cells (PBMCs), taken at new diagnosis, from a patient treated with antithyroid drugs. These receptors all come from a woman in her 30s with Graves disease. The CDR3 runs from the conserved cysteine through the conserved F or W. D genes are given only for firm matches. Expanded clones are given a class, and other clones once, few, many or no size at all.

size,J,V,D,DNA,CDR3
many,TRBJ2-3,TRBV5-5,.,TGTGCCAGCAGCTCCCGCGTCACAGGGCGCACAGATACGCAGTATTTT,CASSSRVTGRTDTQYF
many,TRBJ2-7,TRBV10-3,TRBD2,TGTGCCATCAGAACCCTAGCGGGAGGAGCCTACGAGCAGTACTTC,CAIRTLAGGAYEQYF
.,TRBJ1-5,TRBV27,.,TGTGCCAGCAGACAAGGAGTTCATAGCAATCAGCCCCAGCATTTT,CASRQGVHSNQPQHF
.,TRBJ2-7,TRBV11-1,.,TGTGCCAGTAGTGAAGCGGAGGTCTCCTACGAGCAGTACTTC,CASSEAEVSYEQYF
many,TRBJ1-4,TRBV12-3/TRBV12-4,.,TGTGCCAGCTCCTCGGGATCAGGGAGGGAAAAACTGTTTTTT,CASSSGSGREKLFF
few,TRBJ1-5,TRBV6-5,.,TGTGCCAGCAGTTACTACCCAACCCGGGGCAATCAGCCCCAGCATTTT,CASSYYPTRGNQPQHF
.,TRBJ2-1,TRBV19,.,TGTGCCAGTAGTAAGCAGGGGTTCCGTTCCTACAATGAGCAGTTCTTC,CASSKQGFRSYNEQFF
few,TRBJ2-1,TRBV6-1,TRBD2,TGTGCCAGCAGTAGATCCCCGGGACTAGCGGGAGATGAGCAGTTCTTC,CASSRSPGLAGDEQFF
.,TRBJ2-5,TRBV19,TRBD1,TGTGCCAGTAGTATAGTGGGACAGAGGGAGACCCAGTACTTC,CASSIVGQRETQYF
many,TRBJ1-2,TRBV29-1,TRBD1,TGCAGCGTTGTCTTGGGGGACAGGGGCTATGGCTACACCTTC,CSVVLGDRGYGYTF
few,TRBJ2-5,TRBV4-1,.,TGCGCCAGCAGCCTCTCAGTAAGGCAAGAGACCCAGTACTTC,CASSLSVRQETQYF
many,TRBJ2-1,TRBV6-9,.,TGTGCCAGCAGTTACCGGAGGCCCTACAATGAGCAGTTCTTC,CASSYRRPYNEQFF
many,TRBJ2-7,TRBV2,.,TGTGCCAGCGAGAGAGAGAGGACCTACGAGCAGTACTTC,CASERERTYEQYF
many,TRBJ2-5,TRBV18,.,TGTGCCAGCTCACCAGAATCCCAAGAGACCCAGTACTTC,CASSPESQETQYF
many,TRBJ2-7,TRBV11-2,.,TGTGCCAGCAGCTTAGTTCCGGGACGCGGCGAGCAGTACTTC,CASSLVPGRGEQYF
many,TRBJ1-1,TRBV6-2/TRBV6-3,.,TGTGCCAGCAGTTACTCCCCCGGGCGGACGACTGAAGCTTTCTTT,CASSYSPGRTTEAFF
many,TRBJ2-1,TRBV7-8,.,TGTGCCAGCAGCTTAAAGGTGGGGTTTGAGGCGCAGTTCTTC,CASSLKVGFEAQFF
.,TRBJ2-6,TRBV5-5,.,TGTGCCAGCAGCTTGTGGGCATTCTCTGGGGCCAACGTCCTGACTTTC,CASSLWAFSGANVLTF
many,TRBJ1-5,TRBV7-2,.,TGTGCCAGCAGCTTTCCAGGGCGGAGCCAGCCCCAGCATTTT,CASSFPGRSQPQHF
few,TRBJ2-1,TRBV3-1,.,TGTGCCAGCAGCCCCGTCCCCCAGCGGATCACCTACAATGAGCAGTTCTTC,CASSPVPQRITYNEQFF
many,TRBJ1-1,TRBV19,.,TGTGCCAGTAGTATAATGGGGAGCGGCACTGAAGCTTTCTTT,CASSIMGSGTEAFF
.,TRBJ1-1,TRBV4-1,.,TGCGCCAGCAGCCGTGTGGCTCAGAACACTGAAGCTTTCTTT,CASSRVAQNTEAFF
.,TRBJ2-1,TRBV5-6,.,TGTGCCAGCAGCTTGGAGCCCACCGAGAGCTCCTACAATGAGCAGTTCTTC,CASSLEPTESSYNEQFF
.,TRBJ1-2,TRBV6-2/TRBV6-3,.,TGTGCCAGCAGTTACTCGGACCCCTGGGTTGGCTACACCTTC,CASSYSDPWVGYTF
many,TRBJ2-7,TRBV9,.,TGTGCCAGCAGCGCTACAGGGGAGCAGTACTTC,CASSATGEQYF
many,TRBJ1-4,TRBV2,.,TGTGCCAGCAGTGAAGCCCGGAGTATATCTAATGAAAAACTGTTTTTT,CASSEARSISNEKLFF
many,TRBJ2-1,TRBV29-1,.,TGCAGCGTTGAAGGAGGACGGGAGTTCCCGGGGAATGAGCAGTTCTTC,CSVEGGREFPGNEQFF
many,TRBJ1-1,TRBV2,TRBD1,TGTGCCAGCAGTTCAGGGGGCCCCGAAGCTTTCTTT,CASSSGGPEAFF
many,TRBJ2-7,TRBV2,TRBD1,TGTGCCAGTACTTCGACAGGGGGTTTCTCCTACGAGCAGTACTTC,CASTSTGGFSYEQYF
many,TRBJ2-1,TRBV28,TRBD1,TGTGCCAGCAGTTCGACCGGGACAGGGGAACAGGTTCGGTTCTTC,CASSSTGTGEQVRFF
many,TRBJ1-1,TRBV10-2,.,TGCGCCAGCAGCCCCCTTGGACCTTCCCGAGGGAACACTGAAGCTTTCTTT,CASSPLGPSRGNTEAFF
many,TRBJ2-7,TRBV2,.,TGTGCCAGCGGTCCGGGACATGACTTATACGAGCAGTACTTC,CASGPGHDLYEQYF
many,TRBJ1-5,TRBV6-2/TRBV6-3,TRBD1,TGTGCCAGCTCTGCGGACAGGGGTTTTAAGCCCCAGCATTTT,CASSADRGFKPQHF
many,TRBJ2-7,TRBV28,.,TGTGCCAGCAGTCTCCGGGATGGAGCCTACGAGCAGTACTTC,CASSLRDGAYEQYF
few,TRBJ2-1,TRBV11-3,.,TGTGCCAGCAGGACTAAACTAGACCACAATGAGCAGTTCTTC,CASRTKLDHNEQFF
.,TRBJ1-5,TRBV28,TRBD1,TGTGCCAGCAAGGACAGGGATCAGCCCCAGCATTTT,CASKDRDQPQHF
.,TRBJ2-7,TRBV6-1,.,TGTGCCAGCCAACAGGGAACCCCCTACGAGCAGTACTTC,CASQQGTPYEQYF
.,TRBJ2-7,TRBV7-9,.,TGTGCCAGCACGGAGGCCTACGAGCAGTACTTC,CASTEAYEQYF
many,TRBJ2-2,TRBV7-9,TRBD2,TGTGCCAGCAGCTTAGGCCCACTAGCGGGAGATCACGGGGAGCTGTTTTTT,CASSLGPLAGDHGELFF
many,TRBJ1-2,TRBV6-5,TRBD1,TGTGCCAGCAGTTACTCGTGGACAGGGCAAGGCTACACCTTC,CASSYSWTGQGYTF
many,TRBJ2-7,TRBV5-1,TRBD2,TGCGCCAGCAGCCCGAAAGGCGGGAGGGCCTACGAGCAGTACTTC,CASSPKGGRAYEQYF
many,TRBJ1-2,TRBV7-8,.,TGTGCCAGCAGCTTAGAACACCGCCGCGGGGGCTACACCTTC,CASSLEHRRGGYTF